Each of the 2 T cell receptor beta chains below was sequenced from the same sample in a study of regulatory T cells in long-lasting Graves disease. Time point specified: newly diagnosed GD, antithyroid drugs for less than 3 months. PBMCs provided the RNA from which the TCR library was made. iRepertoire HTBI primers and Arm-PCR of CDR3 regions built TCR beta libraries. TCRdb reanalysed the multiplex PCR reads using MiXCR and keeps one entry per CDR3 protein. Among roughly 500,000 distinct CDR3 sequences listed, about 14% were seen once. The same specimen was also included in a second study, on T cells in Graves' hyperthyroidism and ophthalmopathy.

The source material was peripheral blood mononuclear cells (PBMCs), sampled at new diagnosis, from a patient treated with antithyroid drugs. Receptors originate from a woman in her 50s with Graves disease.

Concerning this clonotype itself: A much larger clone sits a single nucleotide away, making a read error possible. The chain links TRBV6-2 or TRBV6-3 to TRBJ2-2; 8 nucleotides match TRBD1. V trimming: 6 bases; J trimming: 3 bases; junction bases outside the gene matches: 3. This CDR3 contains 14 residues. CDR1 and CDR2 (germline): MNHEY, SVGEGT. The CDR3 region is CASSRTGYTGELFF. The CDR3 DNA is TGTGCCAGCAGCCGGACAGGGTACACCGGGGAGCTGTTTTTT.

The CDR3 DNA reads as TGTGCCAGCAGTCCAACGGGACTTCAAGGTCGGGAGACCCAGTACTTC. Amino acid sequence: CASSPTGLQGRETQYF. V usage is TRBV28 and J usage is TRBJ2-5; D might be TRBD2 (6 bases). The CDR3 runs to 16 residues. Germline V gene data show CDR1 as MDHEN and CDR2 as SYDVKM. Between the trimmed V and J ends, which lost 5 bases and 5 bases, there was a span of 21 bases.